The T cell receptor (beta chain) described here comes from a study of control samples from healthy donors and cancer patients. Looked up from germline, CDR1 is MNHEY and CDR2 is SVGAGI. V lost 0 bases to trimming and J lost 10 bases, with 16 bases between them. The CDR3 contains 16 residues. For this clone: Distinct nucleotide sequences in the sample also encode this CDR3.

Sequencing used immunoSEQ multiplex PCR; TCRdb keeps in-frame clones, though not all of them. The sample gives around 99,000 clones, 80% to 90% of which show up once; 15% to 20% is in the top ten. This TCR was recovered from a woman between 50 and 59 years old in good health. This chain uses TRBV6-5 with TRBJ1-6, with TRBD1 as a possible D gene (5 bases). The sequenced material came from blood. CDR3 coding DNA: TGTGCCAGCAGTTACTCTTGGGGGACGGGGGGGTCACCCCTCCACTTT. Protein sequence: CASSYSWGTGGSPLHF.